This T cell receptor (beta chain) was sequenced during a study of blood T cells in healthy people across ages. Broader study findings: No conclusive comparison of naive versus antigen-experienced cells was possible with unsorted PBMCs. Versus aged donors, long-lived donors had higher diversity and more naive CD4+ cells. Per-million-T-cell TCR beta diversity fell roughly linearly with age.

The CDR3 has 12 residues. Trimming removed 7 bases at V and 8 bases at J, with 14 bases between. PCR was performed a second time for about 7 to 12 cycles using a sample-barcoded 5' primer and a J-beta primer mix. Paired-end reads containing CDR3 totaled no fewer than 2.5 million for each sample. Via MiXCR, TCRdb re-called the 5' RACE reads, giving one row per CDR3 protein. The sample holds around 1.5 million distinct CDR3 sequences, 35% to 45% seen once. This clonotype was counted only a few times. Its antigen remains unidentified. The rearrangement joins TRBV12-3 or TRBV12-4 to TRBJ1-2; TRBD1 might be the D (6 bases). The sequencing sample was made of blood. The TCR was taken from a woman aged 18-29 years in good health. As DNA, the CDR3 is TGTGCCAGCACCCGGACAGAGGGGGGCTACACCTTC. Its translation: CASTRTEGGYTF.